A selection of T cell receptor beta chains follows, all from one sample in a study of tumor and adjacent non-tumor tissue in lung cancer. TCRdb analysed the multiplex PCR reads with MiXCR anew, one entry per CDR3 protein. The data show about 77,000 distinct CDR3 sequences, less than 85% seen once. The material sequenced was distant non-tumor lung tissue. All receptors come from a man in his 70s with non-small cell lung cancer. The conserved cysteine and the conserved F or W are not part of the CDR3 here. Each record gives: D gene, J gene, CDR3 length, V gene, CDR3 protein. D genes are given only for firm matches.

>TRBD2|TRBJ2-7|12|TRBV20-1
SARLAGGRNEQY
>NA|TRBJ2-7|11|TRBV10-1
ASSESGGYEQY
>NA|TRBJ2-1|12|TRBV11-2
ASSSQGPSNEQF
>NA|TRBJ2-1|13|TRBV2
ASNEEAGNYNEQF
>NA|TRBJ2-3|13|TRBV11-3
VSSLSQSGHRVQY
>TRBD2|TRBJ2-6|16|TRBV20-1
SARRGGQGYSGANVLT
>NA|NA|14|TRBV20-1
SVSPLGISPYNEQY
>TRBD2|TRBJ2-7|14|TRBV4-1
VSSRTLAGEGDEHY
>NA|TRBJ1-2|10|TRBV20-1
SAIGGKYGYT
>TRBD1|TRBJ1-2|14|TRBV11-1
ASSDRQGQTTYCYT
>NA|TRBJ2-2|14|TRBV28
ASSARRGFGTGELF
>NA|TRBJ2-1|14|TRBV6-1
ASSERPWGSTDEQF
>NA|TRBJ1-5|11|TRBV5-5
AISFDINQPQH
>NA|TRBJ2-1|13|TRBV7-9
ASSRPGSSYNEQF
>NA|TRBJ2-3|12|TRBV25-1
ASSELVLTDTQY
>TRBD1|TRBJ1-6|13|TRBV7-9
ASSLAGGHNPPLH
>NA|TRBJ1-5|10|TRBV6-2/TRBV6-3
ASSYHPQPHH
>NA|TRBJ2-1|15|TRBV6-5
ASSYSGLAGSYNEQF
>NA|TRBJ2-3|12|TRBV20-1
SNREQIITDTQY
>TRBD2|TRBJ2-5|13|TRBV29-1
SVDGLAAGMETQY
>TRBD1|TRBJ1-4|13|TRBV4-2
VTSQEKTGNEKLF
>TRBD1|TRBJ1-1|13|TRBV12-3/TRBV12-4
AISLSGTGNTEAF
>NA|TRBJ2-7|10|TRBV12-3/TRBV12-4
TSSLGEYEQY
>NA|TRBJ1-1|13|TRBV20-1
SAIPSRQTNTEAS
>NA|TRBJ2-2|11|TRBV30
AWSLGWAGGLF
>TRBD1|TRBJ1-1|13|TRBV7-8
ASSYHRGLNTEAF
>TRBD1|TRBJ1-5|11|TRBV12-5
ASAPDRNQYQH
>NA|TRBJ1-1|13|TRBV10-3
IISEPQGQLTEAF
>NA|TRBJ2-1|10|TRBV5-1
ASSLERNEQF
>TRBD2|TRBJ2-1|15|TRBV7-8
ANSLVMGLAVENEQF
>NA|TRBJ2-5|11|TRBV6-6
ASRAGVEETQY
>TRBD2|TRBJ2-1|13|TRBV11-3
TSSPGLARVGEQF
>NA|TRBJ1-3|12|TRBV5-4
ASSSASGGNIIY
>TRBD1|TRBJ2-5|13|TRBV6-2/TRBV6-3
TSSSTGPFGETQY
>NA|TRBJ1-1|13|TRBV11-2
ASTTGPAQNPEAF
>TRBD2|TRBJ2-1|13|TRBV11-2
ASKRREGSYNEQF
>NA|TRBJ2-1|14|TRBV4-3
ASSHSGTWCSNEQF
>TRBD2|TRBJ2-7|12|TRBV4-1
ARSRTSGNYDQY
>TRBD2|TRBJ2-2|12|TRBV29-1
SADVAGGTGELF
>NA|TRBJ1-2|12|TRBV25-1
ASSVTAANYGYT
>NA|TRBJ2-7|13|TRBV11-1
ASNLEASISYEQY
>NA|TRBJ1-1|11|TRBV20-1
AGVYSMNTEAF
>NA|TRBJ2-5|14|TRBV28
ASSSNVYCATETQC
>NA|TRBJ2-1|12|TRBV6-5
ATSSSRTGFKQF
>NA|TRBJ2-5|11|TRBV5-4
ASSLLGEETQY
>TRBD2|TRBJ2-5|14|TRBV6-2/TRBV6-3
ANCYLWEGYQETQY
>NA|TRBJ2-3|13|TRBV11-3
ASTRREVRTVTQY
>NA|TRBJ2-4|12|TRBV6-2/TRBV6-3
ASSYSMEGNILY
>NA|TRBJ1-5|13|TRBV6-2/TRBV6-3
ASTQGPQEDQPQH
>NA|TRBJ2-5|12|TRBV5-1
ASSSGPAQETQY
>TRBD1|TRBJ1-2|14|TRBV6-5
ASSYSGTGQRSGYT
>NA|TRBJ2-3|13|TRBV11-3
ASTRRKVCIDTQY
>NA|TRBJ2-3|13|TRBV11-3
ASARQEVSIDTQY
>TRBD2|TRBJ2-7|13|TRBV20-1
SAGKTSGRVYEQY
>NA|TRBJ2-3|12|TRBV6-2/TRBV6-3
TTIRASDTDTQY